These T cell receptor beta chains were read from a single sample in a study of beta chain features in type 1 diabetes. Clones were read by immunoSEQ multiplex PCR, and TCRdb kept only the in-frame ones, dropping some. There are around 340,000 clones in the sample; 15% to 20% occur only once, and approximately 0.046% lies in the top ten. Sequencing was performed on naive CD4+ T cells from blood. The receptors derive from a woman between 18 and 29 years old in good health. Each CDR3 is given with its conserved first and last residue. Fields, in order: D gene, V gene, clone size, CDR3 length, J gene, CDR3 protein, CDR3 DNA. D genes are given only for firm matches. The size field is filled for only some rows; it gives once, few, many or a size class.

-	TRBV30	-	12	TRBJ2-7	CAWREDGYEQYF	TGTGCCTGGAGGGAGGACGGTTACGAGCAGTACTTC
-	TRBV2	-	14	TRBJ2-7	CASSSGTPTYEQYF	TGTGCCAGCAGTTCCGGGACTCCGACCTACGAGCAGTACTTC
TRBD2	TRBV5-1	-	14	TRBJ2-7	CASSTSGGGYEQYF	TGCGCCAGCAGCACGTCGGGAGGGGGCTACGAGCAGTACTTC
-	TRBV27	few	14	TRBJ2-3	CASSYAAKTDTQYF	TGTGCCAGCAGTTATGCGGCTAAGACAGATACGCAGTATTTT
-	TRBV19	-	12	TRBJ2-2	CASSSPGGELFF	TGTGCCAGTAGTAGCCCCGGGGGGGAGCTGTTTTTT
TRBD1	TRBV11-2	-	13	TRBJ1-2	CASSSGQDYGYTF	TGTGCCAGCAGCTCCGGACAGGACTATGGCTACACCTTC
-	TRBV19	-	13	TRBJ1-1	CASSTRRSTEAFF	TGTGCCAGTAGTACCCGCCGGAGCACTGAAGCTTTCTTT
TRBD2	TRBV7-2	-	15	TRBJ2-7	CASSLDGGGFYEQYF	TGTGCCAGCAGCTTAGACGGCGGGGGATTCTACGAGCAGTACTTC
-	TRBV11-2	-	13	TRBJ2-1	CASSLVHLRGQFF	TGTGCCAGCAGCTTAGTACACCTTCGGGGGCAGTTCTTC
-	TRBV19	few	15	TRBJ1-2	CATNGRTLANYGYTF	TGTGCCACCAACGGGAGGACCTTAGCTAACTATGGCTACACCTTC
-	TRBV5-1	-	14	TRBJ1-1	CASSLAQARAEAFF	TGCGCCAGCAGCTTGGCCCAGGCCAGAGCTGAAGCTTTCTTT
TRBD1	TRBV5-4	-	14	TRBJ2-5	CASSLDRIQETQYF	TGTGCCAGCAGCCTGGACAGGATCCAGGAGACCCAGTACTTC